Listed below are T cell receptor beta chains from one sample, sequenced in a study of T cell repertoires in cytomegalovirus infection. One entry per CDR3 protein, called by TCRdb with MiXCR from the reads. The data contain roughly 630,000 distinct CDR3 sequences, more than 20% of them seen just once; the ten biggest clones take up 6.5% to 10%. Sequenced: CD8+ T cells from PBMCs. The receptors stem from a human donor in good health (CMV status not recorded). Some clones in this sample may be carry-over from other donors' samples. The CDR3 runs from the conserved cysteine through the conserved F or W. Each record gives: CDR3 DNA, CDR3 protein, J gene, V gene, CDR3 length, D gene, clone size. D genes are given only for firm matches. Rows may omit the clone size; those that give it use once, few, many or a size class.

TGCGCCAGCACCCTCTTAAGAGCAGGGATCGTGACCTACAATGAGCAGTTCTTC | CASTLLRAGIVTYNEQFF | TRBJ2-1 | TRBV4-1 | 18 | NA | few
TGCGCCAGCAGCCAGTACTCGAAGACTGAAGCTTTCTTT | CASSQYSKTEAFF | TRBJ1-1 | TRBV4-3 | 13 | NA | few
TGCGCCAGCAGCCAAGCCGGGACGGCGATTTTTGGCTACACCTTC | CASSQAGTAIFGYTF | TRBJ1-2 | TRBV4-1 | 15 | NA | many
TGTGCCTGCGAGCTAGCGGGGGGTAGTAAGACCCAGTACTTC | CACELAGGSKTQYF | TRBJ2-5 | TRBV7-8 | 14 | TRBD2 | few
TGTGCCATCGGGGCTCGGGGACGTTCTGGAAACACCATATATTTT | CAIGARGRSGNTIYF | TRBJ1-3 | TRBV10-3 | 15 | NA | few
TGTGCCAGCAGTTACAAAAACACGCGGGCCCTCCACTTT | CASSYKNTRALHF | TRBJ1-6 | TRBV6-6 | 13 | NA | NA
TGCAGCGTTGAAGCCGGACAGGGGGACGGCTACACCTTC | CSVEAGQGDGYTF | TRBJ1-2 | TRBV29-1 | 13 | TRBD1 | NA
TGTGCCAGCAGGGCTAGCGGGGGGATTTACAATGAGCAGTTCTTC | CASRASGGIYNEQFF | TRBJ2-1 | TRBV11-1 | 15 | TRBD2 | few
TGTGCCAGCAGCTTATCGGGGGCATGGGTGGTCACTGAAGCTTTCTTT | CASSLSGAWVVTEAFF | TRBJ1-1 | TRBV5-4 | 16 | NA | NA
TGTGCCAGCGCAGGGGACAATGAGCAGTTCTTC | CASAGDNEQFF | TRBJ2-1 | TRBV6-2/TRBV6-3 | 11 | NA | few
TGTGCCAGCATCTCCGAGGGGGAGAATGAGCAGTTCTTC | CASISEGENEQFF | TRBJ2-1 | TRBV5-4 | 13 | NA | NA
TGTGCCAGCAGCTCCCAACGGATGAGGTACTATGGCTACACCTTC | CASSSQRMRYYGYTF | TRBJ1-2 | TRBV12-3/TRBV12-4 | 15 | NA | few
TGTGCCAGCAGCTTAGCGGGAGCAATTAATGAAAAACTGTTTTTT | CASSLAGAINEKLFF | TRBJ1-4 | TRBV7-6 | 15 | NA | NA
TGTGCCAGCAGCCAGGGACCGTACAACACTGAAGCTTTCTTT | CASSQGPYNTEAFF | TRBJ1-1 | TRBV6-6 | 14 | NA | many
TGTGCTAGCAGCGACCGGACTAGCGGGGGCTCTGGGGCCAACGTCCTGACTTTC | CASSDRTSGGSGANVLTF | TRBJ2-6 | TRBV7-7 | 18 | TRBD2 | many
TGTGCCAGCAGCGTTAGCGGGGGCCTCTCCTACGAGCAGTACTTC | CASSVSGGLSYEQYF | TRBJ2-7 | TRBV7-2 | 15 | TRBD2 | many
TGTGCCAGCAGCTATGACAGACCCGTCTCTGGGGCCAACGTCCTGACTTTC | CASSYDRPVSGANVLTF | TRBJ2-6 | TRBV11-2 | 17 | NA | many
TGTGCCAGCAGGGGGACAGGCTCACCCCCTGAAGCTTTCTTT | CASRGTGSPPEAFF | TRBJ1-1 | TRBV5-6 | 14 | TRBD1 | NA
TGTGCCAGCAGTTTTCTACTCTCTAGCACAGATACGCAGTATTTT | CASSFLLSSTDTQYF | TRBJ2-3 | TRBV12-3/TRBV12-4 | 15 | NA | many
TGTGCTAGTGGCACATCCACTGAAGCTTTCTTT | CASGTSTEAFF | TRBJ1-1 | TRBV12-5 | 11 | NA | many
TGTGCCAGCAGCCCGACAGGGGATAAAGACACAGATACGCAGTATTTT | CASSPTGDKDTDTQYF | TRBJ2-3 | TRBV7-9 | 16 | TRBD1 | NA
TGTGCCACCCCGGGTCGGGGTACGGTAACTGAAGCTTTCTTT | CATPGRGTVTEAFF | TRBJ1-1 | TRBV7-1 | 14 | NA | NA
TGTGTCAGGAGCCGCGATTGGGGCGAAGAGCAGTACTTC | CVRSRDWGEEQYF | TRBJ2-7 | TRBV10-3 | 13 | NA | NA
TGTGCCAGCAGCTCCCGGGACAGGGGTGCAGATACGCAGTATTTT | CASSSRDRGADTQYF | TRBJ2-3 | TRBV7-8 | 15 | TRBD1 | many
TGCAGTGCTAGTGGTCGACAGAAATACAATGAGCAGTTCTTC | CSASGRQKYNEQFF | TRBJ2-1 | TRBV20-1 | 14 | NA | NA
TGTGCCAGTAGTACCTTCGAGGGAATCAATCAGCCCCAGCATTTT | CASSTFEGINQPQHF | TRBJ1-5 | TRBV19 | 15 | NA | NA
TGTGCCAGCAGCCAAGATTTTCAGCGGAGCACAGATACGCAGTATTTT | CASSQDFQRSTDTQYF | TRBJ2-3 | TRBV4-2 | 16 | NA | few
TGTGCCAGCAGAGACAGGGGCAACTCTGGGGCCAACGTCCTGACTTTC | CASRDRGNSGANVLTF | TRBJ2-6 | TRBV6-1 | 16 | TRBD1 | many
TGTGCCAGCGGTGAAGAGGCGGAATTCAACTTC | CASGEEAEFNF | TRBJ2-4 | TRBV6-1 | 11 | NA | NA
TGTGCCAGCTTCGGGGGAGGACACGAGCAGTACTTC | CASFGGGHEQYF | TRBJ2-7 | TRBV5-6 | 12 | NA | few
TGCAGTGCTAGTACAACAGGGGCGCTGAGGGTCAGGAAAGAGACCCAGTACTTC | CSASTTGALRVRKETQYF | TRBJ2-5 | TRBV20-1 | 18 | TRBD1 | NA
TGTGTCAGCAGCCCTTTACGGACCTCCTACAATGAGCAGTTCTTC | CVSSPLRTSYNEQFF | TRBJ2-1 | TRBV27 | 15 | NA | NA
TGTGCCAGCAGTTACGGGAGAGGACTAGCCAAAAACATTCAGTACTTC | CASSYGRGLAKNIQYF | TRBJ2-4 | TRBV7-9 | 16 | NA | many
TGTGCCAGCAGCCCATCCGACAGGAGACAAGAGACCCAGTACTTC | CASSPSDRRQETQYF | TRBJ2-5 | TRBV7-6 | 15 | NA | NA
TGTGCCAGCAGTCCCCTGGAGCGGGGTTTCTACGAGCAGTACTTC | CASSPLERGFYEQYF | TRBJ2-7 | TRBV6-2/TRBV6-3 | 15 | TRBD2 | few
TGCGCCAGCAGTGAGCGCACCAATGAGCAGTTCTTC | CASSERTNEQFF | TRBJ2-1 | TRBV10-2 | 12 | NA | NA
TGTGCCAGCAGTTACCAGGATATGGGGGGTTCCGGGGAGCTGTTTTTT | CASSYQDMGGSGELFF | TRBJ2-2 | TRBV6-6 | 16 | NA | NA
TGTGCCAGCAGTTACTCAGGACAGGGTGTTTCACCCCTCCACTTT | CASSYSGQGVSPLHF | TRBJ1-6 | TRBV6-5 | 15 | TRBD1 | NA
TGTGCCAGCAGGCGAGACAGGGGGCTGAACGGGGAGCTGTTTTTT | CASRRDRGLNGELFF | TRBJ2-2 | TRBV7-2 | 15 | TRBD1 | many